Following are 6 T cell receptor beta chains from one sample sequenced in a study of blood T cell repertoires in COVID-19. Data came from immunoSEQ multiplex PCR; TCRdb stores just in-frame clones and leaves some out. The table lists 40,000 to 55,000 clones, 80% to 90% of them singletons. Sequencing used peripheral blood. The receptor source for this set is a man aged 45-60 years with active COVID-19.

This sequence joins TRBV5-5 and TRBJ1-5, with D maybe TRBD1 (5 bases). The CDR3 totals 14 residues. Looked up from germline, CDR1 is SGHKS and CDR2 is YYEKEE (reference sequence). V lost 2 bases to trimming and J lost 4 bases, with 10 bases between them. The CDR3 DNA sequence: TGTGCCAGCAGCTTCGACAGTCTTAATCAGCCCCAGCATTTT. Translation gives CASSFDSLNQPQHF. Full variable domain (missing parts from reference TRBV5-5 and TRBJ1-5): DAGVTQSPTHLIKTRGQQVTLRCSPISGHKSVSWYQQVLGQGPQFIFQYYEKEERGRGNFPDRFSARQFPNYSSELNVNALLLGDSALYLCASSFDSLNQPQHFGDGTRLSIL.

The V and J genes are TRBV28 and TRBJ1-2; TRBD1 agrees at 7 bases. Germline CDR1 is MDHEN and CDR2 is SYDVKM. CDR3 size: 14 residues. With V trimmed by 10 bases and J by 1 base, 9 bases remained unmatched. The CDR3 region is CANQTGALNYGYTF. CDR3 in DNA: TGTGCCAACCAAACAGGGGCCCTTAACTATGGCTACACCTTC.

The chain links TRBV24-1 to TRBJ1-1; D not certain. CDR1 and CDR2 (germline): KGHDR, SFDVKD. The CDR3 covers 8 residues. The V and J ends lost 9 bases and 13 bases respectively, with 8 bases between them. CDR3 sequence: CATGTFFF. CDR3 in DNA: TGTGCCACCGGCACGTTTTTCTTT.

The chain combines TRBV3-1 (or the pseudogene TRBV3-2) with TRBJ2-2, with D hard to call. The CDR3 is 12 residues long. Germline-derived CDR1 and CDR2 are LGHDT and YNNKEL (reference sequence). Trimming removed 7 bases from V and 6 bases from J, with 9 bases in between. The CDR3 region has the DNA TGTGCCAGCAACAAACGGGCCGGGGAGCTGTTTTTT. Its translation is CASNKRAGELFF.

This clone was recorded only once. The rearrangement links TRBV7-8 to TRBJ2-7; a weak D match, TRBD1 (6 bases). The germline V gene encodes CDR1 SGHVS and CDR2 FQNEAQ. V lost 2 bases and J lost 4, with 15 bases in between. This CDR3 has 15 residues. The CDR3 bases are TGTGCCAGCAGCTTAAGCGGCAGGGGTGTTTACGAGCAGTACTTC. The encoded protein is CASSLSGRGVYEQYF. The full variable domain, completed using reference TRBV7-8 and TRBJ2-7, is GAGVSQSPRYKVAKRGQDVALRCDPISGHVSLFWYQQALGQGPEFLTYFQNEAQLDKSGLPSDRFFAERPEGSVSTLKIQRTQQEDSAVYLCASSLSGRGVYEQYFGPGTRLTVT.

The chain joins TRBV6-5 to TRBJ1-4; 8 nucleotides line up with TRBD1. J lost 8 bases, V lost 6 bases, and 11 bases had no gene match. The CDR3 runs 15 residues. In germline, CDR1 is MNHEY, CDR2 SVGAGI. CDR3 nucleotides: TGTGCCAGCAGAAAACTGGACAGGGAGGGAGAAAAACTGTTTTTT. Encoded protein: CASRKLDREGEKLFF.